The 8 T cell receptor beta chains in this list originate from one sample, sequenced in a study of T cell responses to AZD1222 COVID-19 vaccine. Using immunoSEQ multiplex PCR, the repertoire was profiled, and TCRdb retains in-frame clones only, with some absent. The sample lists roughly 100,000 clones, about 89% occurring once. Sample: peripheral blood, taken on day 0 of AZD1222 vaccination. Every receptor here comes from an adult in good health.

The chain uses TRBV6-2 or TRBV6-3 and TRBJ1-5; D is unresolved. Germline CDR1 reads MNHEY; CDR2 reads SVGEGT. V lost 2 bases to trimming and J lost 5 bases, with 4 bases between them. The CDR3 consists of 12 residues. DNA for the CDR3: TGTGCCAGCAGTTACAGGGATCAGCCCCAGCATTTT. Translation gives CASSYRDQPQHF.

The chain carries TRBV3-1 (or the pseudogene TRBV3-2) and TRBJ1-3; 7 bases are shared with TRBD1. Germline CDR1 reads LGHDT; CDR2 reads YNNKEL (reference sequence). With V trimmed by 2 bases and J by 0 bases, 7 bases remained unmatched. This CDR3 comprises 17 residues. The CDR3: CASSQFRGQSSGNTIYF. The DNA for the CDR3 is TGTGCCAGCAGCCAATTTAGGGGACAGAGCTCTGGAAACACCATATATTTT.

The chain uses TRBV30 and TRBJ2-7; D unclear. Germline assignment: CDR1 GTSNPN and CDR2 SVGIG (reference sequence). Deletions cut 2 bases from V and 2 bases from J, with 10 bases between. CDR3 length: 13 residues. The CDR3 DNA reads as TGTGCCTGGAGTACCGTAAGGCCCTACGAGCAGTACTTC. Amino acids: CAWSTVRPYEQYF.

The chain is built from TRBV5-1 and TRBJ2-2; unclear D gene. V was clipped by 0 bases and J by 6 bases, with 12 bases between them. The CDR3 consists of 15 residues. In germline, CDR1 is SGHRS, CDR2 YFSETQ. The CDR3 loop is CASSLGIAAAGELFF. The CDR3 coding sequence is TGCGCCAGCAGCTTGGGTATCGCGGCGGCCGGGGAGCTGTTTTTT.

The V and J genes are TRBV9 and TRBJ1-3, with TRBD1 as a possible D gene (5 bases). The CDR3 contains 15 residues. The V end lost 7 bases, the J end lost 4 bases, and 18 bases lay between the germline ends. Per germline, CDR1 SGDLS and CDR2 YYNGEE. The CDR3 DNA reads as TGTGCCAGCTCCGACCCCGCGGGGGGGGGAAACACCATATATTTT. This gives the protein CASSDPAGGGNTIYF.

This clone was recorded once. This chain joins TRBV18 and TRBJ2-7; D uncertain. CDR1 and CDR2 (germline): KGHSH, LQKENI. The CDR3 length is 14 residues. The V gene lost 0 bases and the J gene lost 0 bases, with 6 bases spanning the gap. CDR3 protein: CASSPPADSYEQYF. DNA of the CDR3: TGTGCCAGCTCACCACCGGCAGACTCCTACGAGCAGTACTTC.

This sequence joins TRBV29-1 and TRBJ2-1; no reliable D call. This CDR3 is built from 12 residues. Germline CDR1 SQVTM, CDR2 ANQGSEA. Trimming shortened V by 3 bases and J by 7 bases, and 10 bases separated the two germline ends. The CDR3, as DNA: TGCAGCGTTGATGGTAGCAAGAATGAGCAGTTCTTC. Amino acid sequence: CSVDGSKNEQFF.

The chain links TRBV2 to TRBJ1-1; possible D gene TRBD1, 5 bases. Deletions cut 1 base from V and 0 bases from J, with 12 bases between. Germline V gives CDR1 SNHLY, CDR2 FYNNEI. The CDR3 spans 16 residues. The CDR3 sequence: CASSEEGSYLNTEAFF. The CDR3 bases are TGTGCCAGCAGTGAAGAGGGGAGCTACTTGAACACTGAAGCTTTCTTT.